The present entry profiles one T cell receptor beta chain with its context. Sequence at one end of the junction differs from germline and may be a read error. This record belongs to a study of blood T cell repertoires in COVID-19. Overall study context: Acute and convalescent COVID-19 samples came from the United States, Italy and Spain.

The germline gives CDR1 SSHAT, CDR2 FNYEAQ (reference sequence). The CDR3 spans 13 residues. TCRdb keeps only in-frame clones here, not all; method: immunoSEQ multiplex PCR. The table lists 150,000 to 200,000 clones, approximately 80% of them singletons. The source material was PBMCs or T cells enriched from blood (not recorded which). This clonotype was sampled from a man aged 50-60 years who had recovered from COVID-19. The V gene is TRBV7-7, the J gene TRBJ2-5, with D possibly being TRBD1 (6 bases). The CDR3 loop reads CASSSGQQETQYF. CDR3 in DNA: TGTGCTAGCAGCTCCGGACAGCAAGAGACCCAGTACTTC.